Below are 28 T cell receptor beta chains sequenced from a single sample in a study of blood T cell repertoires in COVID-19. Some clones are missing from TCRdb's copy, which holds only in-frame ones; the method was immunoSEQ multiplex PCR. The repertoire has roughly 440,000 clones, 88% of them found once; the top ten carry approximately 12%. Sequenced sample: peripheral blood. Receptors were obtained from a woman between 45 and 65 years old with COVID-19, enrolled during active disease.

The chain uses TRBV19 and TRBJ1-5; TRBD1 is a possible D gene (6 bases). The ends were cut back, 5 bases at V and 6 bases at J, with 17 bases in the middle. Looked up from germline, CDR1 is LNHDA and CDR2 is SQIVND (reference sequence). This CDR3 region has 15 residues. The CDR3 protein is CASSARQGKGQPQHF. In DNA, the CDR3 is TGTGCCAGTAGTGCCCGGCAGGGGAAAGGTCAGCCCCAGCATTTT.

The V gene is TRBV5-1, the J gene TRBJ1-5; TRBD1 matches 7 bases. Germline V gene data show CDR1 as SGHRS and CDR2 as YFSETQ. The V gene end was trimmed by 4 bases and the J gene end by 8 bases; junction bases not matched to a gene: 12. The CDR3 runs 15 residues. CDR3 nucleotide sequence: TGCGCCAGCAGCGCACAGGGGCACGGGGCTGAGCCCCAGCATTTT. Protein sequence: CASSAQGHGAEPQHF.

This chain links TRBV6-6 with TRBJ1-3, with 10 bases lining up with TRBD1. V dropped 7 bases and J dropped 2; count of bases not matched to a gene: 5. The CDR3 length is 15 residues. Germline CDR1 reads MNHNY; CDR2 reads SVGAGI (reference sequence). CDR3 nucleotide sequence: TGTGCCAGCATGGGGACAGGGGAAGCTGGAAACACCATATATTTT. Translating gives CASMGTGEAGNTIYF.

CDR3 nucleotides: TGTGCCAGCAGCCAAGCCCTGGGACATCCCAATGGCTACACCTTC. It encodes CASSQALGHPNGYTF. The chain recombines TRBV3-1 (or the pseudogene TRBV3-2) with TRBJ1-2; possibly TRBD1 for D (6 bases). From germline, CDR1 is LGHDT and CDR2 YNNKEL (reference sequence). V lost 1 base, J lost 6 bases, and 15 bases lay in between. This CDR3 is built from 15 residues.

CDR3 region: CASSQETVRQPLHF. The CDR3 nucleotides are TGTGCCAGCAGCCAAGAGACTGTTCGTCAACCCCTCCACTTT. The genes are TRBV3-1 (or the pseudogene TRBV3-2) and TRBJ1-6; D is unclear. Germline V gene data show CDR1 as LGHDT and CDR2 as YNNKEL (reference sequence). The CDR3 runs 14 residues. V was trimmed by 0 bases and J by 12 bases, leaving 12 bases between them.

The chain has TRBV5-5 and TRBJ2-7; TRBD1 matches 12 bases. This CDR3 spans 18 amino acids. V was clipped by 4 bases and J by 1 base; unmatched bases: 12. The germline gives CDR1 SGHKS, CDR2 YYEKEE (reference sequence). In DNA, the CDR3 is TGTGCCAGCAGCCTGAGACCTAGGGACAGGGGGCGGTCCTACGAGCAGTACTTC. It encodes CASSLRPRDRGRSYEQYF.

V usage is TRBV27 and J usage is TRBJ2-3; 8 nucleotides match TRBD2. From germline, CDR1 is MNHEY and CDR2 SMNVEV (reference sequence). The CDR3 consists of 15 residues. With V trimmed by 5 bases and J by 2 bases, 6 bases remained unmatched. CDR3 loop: CASSPLGGDTDTQYF. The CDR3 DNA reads TGTGCCAGCAGTCCCCTCGGGGGGGACACAGATACGCAGTATTTT.

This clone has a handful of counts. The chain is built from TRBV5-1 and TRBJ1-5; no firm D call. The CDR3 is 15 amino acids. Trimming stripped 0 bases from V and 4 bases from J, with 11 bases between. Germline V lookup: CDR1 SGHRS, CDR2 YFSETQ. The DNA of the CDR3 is TGCGCCAGCAGCTTGGCGGGGTATGGGAATCAGCCCCAGCATTTT. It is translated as CASSLAGYGNQPQHF.

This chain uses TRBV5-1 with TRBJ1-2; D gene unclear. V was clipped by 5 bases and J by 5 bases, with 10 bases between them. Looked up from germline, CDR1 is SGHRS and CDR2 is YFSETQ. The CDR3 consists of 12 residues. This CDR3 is CASREGEYGYTF. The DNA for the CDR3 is TGCGCCAGCAGGGAAGGAGAGTATGGCTACACCTTC.

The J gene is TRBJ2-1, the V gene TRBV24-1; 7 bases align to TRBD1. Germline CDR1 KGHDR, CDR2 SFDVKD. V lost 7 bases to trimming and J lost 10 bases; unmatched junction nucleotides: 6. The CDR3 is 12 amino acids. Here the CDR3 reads CATSQGGPEQFF. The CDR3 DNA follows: TGTGCCACCAGCCAAGGGGGCCCCGAGCAGTTCTTC.

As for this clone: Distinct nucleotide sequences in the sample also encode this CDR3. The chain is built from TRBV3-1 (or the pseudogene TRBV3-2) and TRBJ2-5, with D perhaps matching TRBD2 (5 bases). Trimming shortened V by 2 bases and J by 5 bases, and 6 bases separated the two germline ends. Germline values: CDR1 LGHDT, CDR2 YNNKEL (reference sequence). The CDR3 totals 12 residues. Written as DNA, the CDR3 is TGTGCCAGCAGCCAAAGGAGGGAGACCCAGTACTTC. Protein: CASSQRRETQYF.

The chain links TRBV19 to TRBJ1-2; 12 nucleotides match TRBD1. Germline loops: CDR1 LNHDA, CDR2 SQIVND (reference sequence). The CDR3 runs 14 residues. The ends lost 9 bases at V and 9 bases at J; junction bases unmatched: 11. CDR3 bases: TGTGCCAGCACCGGGACAGGGGGCAGGTCGAGCTACACCTTC. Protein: CASTGTGGRSSYTF.

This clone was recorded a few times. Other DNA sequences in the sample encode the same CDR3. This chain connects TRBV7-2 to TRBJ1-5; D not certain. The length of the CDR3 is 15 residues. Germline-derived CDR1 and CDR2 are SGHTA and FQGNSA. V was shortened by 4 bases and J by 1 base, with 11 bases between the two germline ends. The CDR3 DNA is TGTGCCAGCAGCTCCGAGGGAAGAAGCAATCAGCCCCAGCATTTT. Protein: CASSSEGRSNQPQHF.

As DNA, the CDR3 is TGTGCCAGCAGTAAGCGACAGACCCCTTTCTATGGCTACACCTTC. Protein product: CASSKRQTPFYGYTF. The chain uses TRBV6-2 or TRBV6-3 and TRBJ1-2; tentatively, D is TRBD1 (5 bases). V lost 5 bases and J lost 4, with 17 bases in between. Germline CDR1 is MNHEY and CDR2 is SVGEGT. This CDR3 has 15 amino acids.

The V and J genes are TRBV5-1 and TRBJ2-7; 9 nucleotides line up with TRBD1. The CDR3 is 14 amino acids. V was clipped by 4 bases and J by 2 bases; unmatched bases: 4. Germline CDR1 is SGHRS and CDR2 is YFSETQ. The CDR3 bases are TGCGCCAGCAGCGCCAGGGACAGGGCCTACGAGCAGTACTTC. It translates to CASSARDRAYEQYF.

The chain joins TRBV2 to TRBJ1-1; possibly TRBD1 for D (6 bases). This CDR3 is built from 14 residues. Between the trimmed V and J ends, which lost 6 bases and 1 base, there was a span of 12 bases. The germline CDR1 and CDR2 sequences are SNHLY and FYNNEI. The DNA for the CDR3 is TGTGCCAGCAGAAGACAGGTCCGGAACACTGAAGCTTTCTTT. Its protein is CASRRQVRNTEAFF.

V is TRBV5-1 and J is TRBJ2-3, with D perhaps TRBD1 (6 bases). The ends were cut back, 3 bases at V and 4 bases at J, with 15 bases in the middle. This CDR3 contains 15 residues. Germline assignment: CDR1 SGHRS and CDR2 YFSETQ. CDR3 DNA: TGCGCCAGCAGCTCGGAGGCAGGGGCCGCAGATACGCAGTATTTT. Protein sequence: CASSSEAGAADTQYF.

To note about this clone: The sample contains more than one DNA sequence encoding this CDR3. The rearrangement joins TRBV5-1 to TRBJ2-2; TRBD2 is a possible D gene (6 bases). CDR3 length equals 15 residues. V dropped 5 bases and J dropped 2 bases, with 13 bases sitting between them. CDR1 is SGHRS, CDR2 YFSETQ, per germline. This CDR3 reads CASSAGTGNTGELFF. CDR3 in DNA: TGCGCCAGCAGTGCCGGGACTGGAAACACCGGGGAGCTGTTTTTT. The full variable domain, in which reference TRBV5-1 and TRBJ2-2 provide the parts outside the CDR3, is KAGVTQTPRYLIKTRGQQVTLSCSPISGHRSVSWYQQTPGQGLQFLFEYFSETQRNKGNFPGRFSGRQFSNSRSEMNVSTLELGDSALYLCASSAGTGNTGELFFGEGSRLTVL.

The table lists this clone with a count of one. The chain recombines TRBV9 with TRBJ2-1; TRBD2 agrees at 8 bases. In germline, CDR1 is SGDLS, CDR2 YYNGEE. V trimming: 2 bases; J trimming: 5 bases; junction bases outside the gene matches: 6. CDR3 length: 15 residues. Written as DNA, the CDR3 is TGTGCCAGCAGCGTTGGCGGGGGGCGGGACAATGAGCAGTTCTTC. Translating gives CASSVGGGRDNEQFF.

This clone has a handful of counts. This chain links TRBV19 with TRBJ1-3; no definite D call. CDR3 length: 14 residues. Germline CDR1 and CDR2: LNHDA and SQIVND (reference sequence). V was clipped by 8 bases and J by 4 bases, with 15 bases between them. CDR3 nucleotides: TGTGCCAGTCCCGAGCGGACGGCAGGAAACACCATATATTTT. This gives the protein CASPERTAGNTIYF.

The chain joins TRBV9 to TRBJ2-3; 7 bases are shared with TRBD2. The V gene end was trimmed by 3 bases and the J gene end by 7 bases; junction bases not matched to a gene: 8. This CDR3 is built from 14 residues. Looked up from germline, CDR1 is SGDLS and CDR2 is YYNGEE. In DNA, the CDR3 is TGTGCCAGCAGCGCACGACTAGCAGAATATACGCAGTATTTT. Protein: CASSARLAEYTQYF. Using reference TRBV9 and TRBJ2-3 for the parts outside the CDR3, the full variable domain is DSGVTQTPKHLITATGQRVTLRCSPRSGDLSVYWYQQSLDQGLQFLIQYYNGEERAKGNILERFSAQQFPDLHSELNLSSLELGDSALYFCASSARLAEYTQYFGPGTRLTVL.

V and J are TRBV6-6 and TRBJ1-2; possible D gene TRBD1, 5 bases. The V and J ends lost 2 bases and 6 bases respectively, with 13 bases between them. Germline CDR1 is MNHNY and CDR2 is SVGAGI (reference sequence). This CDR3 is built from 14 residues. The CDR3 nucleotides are TGTGCCAGCAGTTACGACGGCTCCAGGGATGGCTACACCTTC. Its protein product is CASSYDGSRDGYTF.

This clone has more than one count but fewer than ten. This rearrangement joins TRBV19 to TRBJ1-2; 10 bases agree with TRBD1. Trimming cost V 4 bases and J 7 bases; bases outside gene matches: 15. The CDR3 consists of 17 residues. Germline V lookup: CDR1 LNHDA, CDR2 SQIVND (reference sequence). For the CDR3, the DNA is TGTGCCAGTAGTAACCGGGACAGGGGTCTACTTGTAGGTGGCTACACCTTC. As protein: CASSNRDRGLLVGGYTF.

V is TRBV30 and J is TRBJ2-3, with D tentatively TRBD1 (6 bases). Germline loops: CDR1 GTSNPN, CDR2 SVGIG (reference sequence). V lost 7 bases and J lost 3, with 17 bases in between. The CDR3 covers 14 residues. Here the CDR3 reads CASNTGFGTDTQYF. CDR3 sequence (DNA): TGTGCCTCAAATACAGGGTTCGGGACAGATACGCAGTATTTT.

The CDR3 nucleotides read TGTGCCAGCAGCCGAGGGGCTCCCGGGACAGCTGGAAACACCATATATTTT. It yields the protein CASSRGAPGTAGNTIYF. This sequence joins TRBV6-6 and TRBJ1-3; 7 bases are a match to TRBD1. This CDR3 comprises 17 residues. Looked up from germline, CDR1 is MNHNY and CDR2 is SVGAGI (reference sequence). V was pared by 6 bases and J by 2 bases, with 13 bases of the junction left unmatched.

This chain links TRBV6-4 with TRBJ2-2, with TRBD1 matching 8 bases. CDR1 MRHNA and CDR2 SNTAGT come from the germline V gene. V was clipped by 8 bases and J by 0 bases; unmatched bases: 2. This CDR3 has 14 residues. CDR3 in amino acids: CASRQGPNTGELFF. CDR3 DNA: TGTGCCAGCCGACAGGGGCCGAACACCGGGGAGCTGTTTTTT.

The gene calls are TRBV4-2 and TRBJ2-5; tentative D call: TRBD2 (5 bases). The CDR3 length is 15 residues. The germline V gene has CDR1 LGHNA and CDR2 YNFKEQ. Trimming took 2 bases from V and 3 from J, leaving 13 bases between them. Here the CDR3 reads CASSQFSAAEETQYF. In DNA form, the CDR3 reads TGTGCCAGCAGCCAATTTAGCGCAGCCGAAGAGACCCAGTACTTC.

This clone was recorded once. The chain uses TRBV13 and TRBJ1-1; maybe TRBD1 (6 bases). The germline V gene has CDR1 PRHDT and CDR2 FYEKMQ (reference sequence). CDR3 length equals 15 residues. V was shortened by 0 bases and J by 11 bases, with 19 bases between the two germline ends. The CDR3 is CASSLGRQGRRLAFF. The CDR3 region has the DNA TGTGCCAGCAGCTTAGGCCGTCAGGGGCGTAGGCTCGCTTTCTTT.